The 20 T cell receptor beta chains in this list originate from one sample, sequenced in a study of control samples from healthy donors and cancer patients. Generated by immunoSEQ multiplex PCR, the TCRdb table keeps only in-frame clones and is missing some. Counted here are roughly 150,000 clones, about 89% occurring once; the ten biggest clones make up around 4.9%. The sequenced material came from blood. These TCRs come from a man aged 30-40 years in good health.

The rearrangement links TRBV28 to TRBJ2-5; D possibly matches TRBD1 or TRBD2 (6 bases each). CDR1 MDHEN and CDR2 SYDVKM come from the germline V gene. This CDR3 is built from 14 residues. The V end was cut by 3 bases, the J end by 5 bases, with 13 bases between. CDR3 nucleotides: TGTGCCAGCAGTTTTTCCGGGGGCGGTGAGACCCAGTACTTC. Translation gives CASSFSGGGETQYF.

The chain has TRBV11-1 and TRBJ2-7; the match to TRBD1 covers 8 bases. The CDR3 consists of 12 residues. Germline CDR1 reads SGHAT; CDR2 reads FQDESV (reference sequence). Trimming cost V 4 bases and J 5 bases; bases outside gene matches: 1. The CDR3 bases are TGTGCCAGCAGCTGGACAGGGCACGAGCAGTACTTC. This codes for CASSWTGHEQYF.

This chain connects TRBV9 to TRBJ1-2; no reliable D call. Germline CDR1 is SGDLS and CDR2 is YYNGEE. CDR3 size: 16 residues. Trimming left V 0 bases short and J 0 bases short, with 12 bases between. The CDR3 protein is CASSVGYREANYGYTF. The CDR3 region has the DNA TGTGCCAGCAGCGTAGGTTACAGAGAAGCTAACTATGGCTACACCTTC.

The count of this clone is one. This chain joins TRBV28 and TRBJ1-2, with a weak D call TRBD1 (5 bases). Trimming took off 6 bases at V and 3 bases at J, with 14 bases between the two ends. Germline V gene data show CDR1 as MDHEN and CDR2 as SYDVKM. This CDR3 region has 14 residues. The CDR3 spells CASSPSQGDYGYTF. The DNA of the CDR3 is TGTGCCAGCAGCCCCTCCCAGGGAGACTATGGCTACACCTTC.

J is TRBJ1-6 and V is TRBV18, with D perhaps TRBD1 (5 bases). Germline V gene lookup returns CDR1 KGHSH and CDR2 LQKENI. V lost 2 bases, J lost 10 bases, and 9 bases lay in between. This CDR3 is 13 amino acids long. As DNA, the CDR3 is TGTGCCAGCTCACCAGGGCAGGGATCACCCCTCCACTTT. Its protein is CASSPGQGSPLHF.

The V gene is TRBV10-3, the J gene TRBJ1-3; weak D call: TRBD1 (5 bases). Germline CDR1 and CDR2: ENHRY and SYGVKD. The CDR3 is 12 residues long. V lost 7 bases and J lost 6, with 10 bases in between. The CDR3 DNA sequence: TGTGCCATCAATACAGGAACAAACACCATATATTTT. This gives the protein CAINTGTNTIYF.

The rearrangement joins TRBV5-1 to TRBJ2-7; 7 positions match TRBD2. The CDR3 spans 13 residues. Germline CDR1 and CDR2: SGHRS and YFSETQ. J was trimmed by 2 bases and V by 3 bases; bases with no gene match: 2. The CDR3 sequence: CASSSGLTYEQYF. As DNA, the CDR3 is TGCGCCAGCAGCTCGGGACTAACCTACGAGCAGTACTTC.

This chain links TRBV2 with TRBJ2-3; no firm D call. Germline V gene sequence: CDR1 SNHLY, CDR2 FYNNEI. The CDR3 covers 12 residues. Trimming shortened V by 7 bases and J by 0 bases, and 5 bases separated the two germline ends. CDR3 DNA sequence: TGTGCCAGCACATACAGCACAGATACGCAGTATTTT. It translates to CASTYSTDTQYF.

In DNA, the CDR3 is TGTGCCAGCAGTGGAGGGATCAAAAACATTCAGTACTTC. Amino acid sequence: CASSGGIKNIQYF. The chain joins TRBV25-1 to TRBJ2-4; D perhaps matches TRBD2 (5 bases). The V and J ends lost 4 bases and 3 bases respectively, with 7 bases between them. The CDR3 contains 13 residues. Germline V gene lookup returns CDR1 MGHDK and CDR2 SYGVNS. The whole variable domain, filled in from reference TRBV25-1 and TRBJ2-4, reads EADIYQTPRYLVIGTGKKITLECSQTMGHDKMYWYQQDPGMELHLIHYSYGVNSTEKGDLSSESTVSRIRTEHFPLTLESARPSHTSQYLCASSGGIKNIQYFGAGTRLSVL.

The V gene is TRBV6-2 or TRBV6-3, the J gene TRBJ2-7, with 12 positions matching TRBD1. The junction had 6 bases not matched to a gene; V was cut back by 2 bases and J by 4 bases. From germline, CDR1 is MNHEY and CDR2 SVGEGT. The CDR3 totals 16 residues. CDR3 sequence reads: CASSYLGGQGAYEQYF. CDR3 coding DNA: TGTGCCAGCAGTTACCTCGGGGGACAGGGGGCTTACGAGCAGTACTTC.

The chain combines TRBV7-9 with TRBJ1-5; the match to TRBD1 covers 11 bases. Germline trimming cut 1 base from V and 6 bases from J; bases unmatched to any gene: 8. Germline lookup yields CDR1 SEHNR and CDR2 FQNEAQ (reference sequence). The length of the CDR3 is 17 residues. The CDR3 sequence is CASSLGSGTGGGQPQHF. Written as DNA, the CDR3 is TGTGCCAGCAGCTTAGGAAGCGGGACAGGGGGTGGTCAGCCCCAGCATTTT.

V usage is TRBV6-2 or TRBV6-3 and J usage is TRBJ2-5; TRBD2 agrees at 10 bases. Germline lookup yields CDR1 MNHEY and CDR2 SVGEGT. V dropped 2 bases and J dropped 5; count of bases not matched to a gene: 8. The CDR3 totals 16 residues. Here the CDR3 DNA reads TGTGCCAGCAGTTACATCGAGCGGGGGGGCCTCGAGACCCAGTACTTC. Protein product: CASSYIERGGLETQYF.

The rearrangement joins TRBV5-1 to TRBJ2-5, with 8 bases matching TRBD2. J lost 1 base, V lost 4 bases, and 6 bases had no gene match. CDR1 is SGHRS, CDR2 YFSETQ, per germline. The CDR3 runs to 15 residues. CDR3 amino acids: CASSLYSGIQETQYF. Here the CDR3 DNA reads TGCGCCAGCAGCCTATATAGCGGGATCCAAGAGACCCAGTACTTC.

This rearrangement joins TRBV11-2 to TRBJ1-4; D perhaps matches TRBD1 (5 bases). CDR1 and CDR2 from the germline V gene are SGHAT and FQNNGV. V lost 5 bases, J lost 8 bases, and 18 bases lay in between. The CDR3 length is 15 residues. The CDR3 nucleotides are TGTGCCAGCAGCCCCTCGGGCCCGGGGACGGAAAAACTGTTTTTT. It specifies CASSPSGPGTEKLFF.

This rearrangement joins TRBV9 to TRBJ2-2; D could derive from TRBD1 or TRBD2 (6 bases each). Germline V lookup: CDR1 SGDLS, CDR2 YYNGEE. The CDR3 runs to 16 residues. Trimming left V 0 bases short and J 1 base short, with 10 bases between. In DNA, the CDR3 is TGTGCCAGCAGCGTAGTGGCGGGACAGAACACCGGGGAGCTGTTTTTT. Translated, it gives CASSVVAGQNTGELFF.

This rearrangement joins TRBV2 to TRBJ1-5, with D perhaps TRBD1 (5 bases). V was clipped by 6 bases and J by 3 bases, with 15 bases between them. The germline V gene encodes CDR1 SNHLY and CDR2 FYNNEI. The CDR3 spans 15 residues. CDR3: CASRSGTGNNQPQHF. The CDR3 nucleotides are TGTGCCAGCAGAAGCGGGACGGGTAACAATCAGCCCCAGCATTTT. Full variable domain (missing parts from reference TRBV2 and TRBJ1-5): EPEVTQTPSHQVTQMGQEVILRCVPISNHLYFYWYRQILGQKVEFLVSFYNNEISEKSEIFDDQFSVERPDGSNFTLKIRSTKLEDSAMYFCASRSGTGNNQPQHFGDGTRLSIL.

The gene calls are TRBV10-2 and TRBJ2-7, with 12 nucleotides matching TRBD1. The V gene's germline CDR1 is WSHSY and CDR2 SAAADI. The junction had 6 bases not matched to a gene; V was cut back by 6 bases and J by 6 bases. The CDR3 consists of 14 residues. The CDR3 nucleotides read TGCGCCAGCAGGGGGACAGGGGGCGAGTTCGAGCAGTACTTC. This translates into CASRGTGGEFEQYF.

This sequence joins TRBV15 and TRBJ2-3; TRBD2 is a possible D gene (5 bases). V lost 3 bases and J lost 1, with 17 bases in between. This CDR3 is built from 17 residues. Germline V CDR1 and CDR2: LNHNV, YYDKDF (reference sequence). For the CDR3, the DNA is TGTGCCACCAGCAGGAGTACAGTGGGAGCTCGCACAGATACGCAGTATTTT. Amino acids: CATSRSTVGARTDTQYF.

V is TRBV28 and J is TRBJ2-7; 13 bases are a match to TRBD2. The CDR3 is made up of 15 amino acids. Germline V CDR1 and CDR2: MDHEN, SYDVKM. J lost 4 bases, V lost 3 bases, and 3 bases had no gene match. The CDR3 loop is CASSLTSGGWYEQYF. As DNA, the CDR3 is TGTGCCAGCAGTTTGACTAGCGGGGGGTGGTACGAGCAGTACTTC. Full variable domain (outside the CDR3, taken from reference TRBV28 and TRBJ2-7): DVKVTQSSRYLVKRTGEKVFLECVQDMDHENMFWYRQDPGLGLRLIYFSYDVKMKEKGDIPEGYSVSREKKERFSLILESASTNQTSMYLCASSLTSGGWYEQYFGPGTRLTVT.

The J gene is TRBJ1-5, the V gene TRBV15, with a possible D match to TRBD1 (6 bases). Germline loops: CDR1 LNHNV, CDR2 YYDKDF (reference sequence). This CDR3 is 14 amino acids long. V was clipped by 5 bases and J by 7 bases, with 15 bases between them. For the CDR3, the DNA is TGTGCCACCAGCCCACCAGGGGTCGGCCAGCCCCAGCATTTT. This codes for CATSPPGVGQPQHF.